The clone carrying this T cell receptor (beta chain) was seen once. The hyperthyroidism patients had all been newly diagnosed, and their disease duration was under 2 months. Their ages ranged from 18 to 65 years. Using less than 12 ml of fresh peripheral blood, PBMCs were prepared. TCR beta CDR3 sequences were amplified from RNA transcripts. The primer set for the first-round RT-PCR of the TCR CDR3 was HTBI. In TCRdb, the multiplex PCR reads were re-called with MiXCR into one record per CDR3 protein. The repertoire holds almost 600,000 distinct CDR3 sequences, with approximately 13% as singletons. Trimming left V 2 bases short and J 6 bases short, with 15 bases between. The length of the CDR3 is 15 residues. The data stem from a study of T cells in Graves' hyperthyroidism and ophthalmopathy.

Sequencing input: blood. The receptor was derived from a woman aged 25 to 45 with Graves' hyperthyroidism that later progressed to Graves' ophthalmopathy. The chain recombines TRBV12-3 or TRBV12-4 with TRBJ2-3; perhaps TRBD1 as D (6 bases). The CDR3 DNA is TGTGCCAGCAGTTTACAGGACCTTAGGGGGGATACGCAGTATTTT. Protein sequence: CASSLQDLRGDTQYF.